Sequencing of this TCR beta chain was carried out in a study of radiotherapy plus CTLA-4 blockade in lung cancer. Study-level information: Objective response rate was around 20%; disease control rate, around 30%.

For this clone: The antigen is not known.

TCRdb's table, derived via immunoSEQ multiplex PCR, lists solely in-frame clones and lacks some. The data contain approximately 52,000 clones, more than 75% of them seen just once; the ten biggest clones take up 7.5% to 9.5%. General study results and limits: Blood saw expansion of tumor-derived TCR clones after radiotherapy plus ipilimumab.

The starting material was peripheral blood, obtained from a patient treated with radiotherapy plus ipilimumab. The sequence was collected from a human donor with non-small cell lung cancer who had a complete response to radiotherapy plus ipilimumab.

In nucleotides, the CDR3 is TGTGCCAGCAGTTACTCGGCAGGGGGTTGGACTGAAGCTTTCTTT. It encodes CASSYSAGGWTEAFF. The V call is TRBV6-5, the J call TRBJ1-1; 7 nucleotides match TRBD1. J was trimmed by 5 bases and V by 0 bases; bases with no gene match: 6. The CDR3 length is 15 residues. From germline, CDR1 is MNHEY and CDR2 SVGAGI.